This TCR beta chain was found in a study of T cell changes during pregnancy in multiple sclerosis. With 0 bases removed from V and 9 bases from J, the gap between germline ends came to 9 bases. The CDR3 loop spans 13 amino acids. Germline CDR1 LNHDA, CDR2 SQIVND (reference sequence). Assay: immunoSEQ multiplex PCR; the TCRdb copy retains only in-frame clones and omits some. The top ten hold about 0.75% of the sample, which has about 72,000 clones, roughly 89% seen once. The chain couples TRBV19 to TRBJ1-5; the D is unclear. This clonotype was sampled from a female donor in good health, enrolled as a control in a pregnancy study. The sample was peripheral blood, taken in the third trimester of pregnancy. The CDR3 is CASSIDRRGPQHF. The CDR3 coding sequence is TGTGCCAGTAGTATAGATAGGCGGGGGCCCCAGCATTTT. The variable domain in full, with the rest retrieved from reference TRBV19 and TRBJ1-5, is DGGITQSPKYLFRKEGQNVTLSCEQNLNHDAMYWYRQDPGQGLRLIYYSQIVNDFQKGDIAEGYSVSREKKESFPLTVTSAQKNPTAFYLCASSIDRRGPQHFGDGTRLSIL.